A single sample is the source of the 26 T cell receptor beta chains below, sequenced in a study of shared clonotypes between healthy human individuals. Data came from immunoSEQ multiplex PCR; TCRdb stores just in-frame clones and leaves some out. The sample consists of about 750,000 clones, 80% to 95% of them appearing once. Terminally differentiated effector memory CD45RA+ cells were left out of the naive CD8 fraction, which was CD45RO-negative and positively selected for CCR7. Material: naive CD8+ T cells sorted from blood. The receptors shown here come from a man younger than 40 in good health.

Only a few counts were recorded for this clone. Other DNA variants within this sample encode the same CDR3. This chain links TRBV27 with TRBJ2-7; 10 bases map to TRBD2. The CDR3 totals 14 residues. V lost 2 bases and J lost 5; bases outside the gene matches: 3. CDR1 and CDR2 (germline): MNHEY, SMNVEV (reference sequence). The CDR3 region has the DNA TGTGCCAGCAGTTTACTAGCGGGAGACGACGAGCAGTACTTC. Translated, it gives CASSLLAGDDEQYF.

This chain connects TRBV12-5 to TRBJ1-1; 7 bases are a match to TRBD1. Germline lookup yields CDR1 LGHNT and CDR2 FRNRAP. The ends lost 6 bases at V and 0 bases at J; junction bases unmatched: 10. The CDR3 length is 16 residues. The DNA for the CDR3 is TGTGCTAGTGGCCTGACAGGGATTTCTCTGAACACTGAAGCTTTCTTT. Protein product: CASGLTGISLNTEAFF.

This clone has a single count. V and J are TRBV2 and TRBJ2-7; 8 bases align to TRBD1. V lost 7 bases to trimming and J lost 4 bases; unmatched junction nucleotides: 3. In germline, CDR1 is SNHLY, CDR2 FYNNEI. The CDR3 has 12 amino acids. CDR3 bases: TGTGCCAGCATGGGGACAGGATACGAGCAGTACTTC. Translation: CASMGTGYEQYF.

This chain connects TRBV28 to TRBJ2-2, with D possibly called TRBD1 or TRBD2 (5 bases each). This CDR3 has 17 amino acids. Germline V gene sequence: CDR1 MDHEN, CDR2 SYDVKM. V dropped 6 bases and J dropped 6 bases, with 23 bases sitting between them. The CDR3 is CASRYRDPSLGAGELFF. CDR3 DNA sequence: TGTGCCAGCAGATACCGGGACCCAAGTTTGGGGGCCGGGGAGCTGTTTTTT. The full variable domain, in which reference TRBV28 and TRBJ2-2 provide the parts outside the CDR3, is DVKVTQSSRYLVKRTGEKVFLECVQDMDHENMFWYRQDPGLGLRLIYFSYDVKMKEKGDIPEGYSVSREKKERFSLILESASTNQTSMYLCASRYRDPSLGAGELFFGEGSRLTVL.

This chain's CDR3 is CASSQKDGTSGSSVHEQYF. CDR3 in DNA: TGTGCCAGCAGCCAAAAAGACGGGACTAGCGGGAGTTCTGTCCACGAGCAGTACTTC. The chain employs TRBV7-9 and TRBJ2-7, with 14 bases matching TRBD2. From germline, CDR1 is SEHNR and CDR2 FQNEAQ (reference sequence). There are 19 residues in the CDR3. J gave up 5 bases and V 5 bases, and 17 bases lay outside the gene matches.

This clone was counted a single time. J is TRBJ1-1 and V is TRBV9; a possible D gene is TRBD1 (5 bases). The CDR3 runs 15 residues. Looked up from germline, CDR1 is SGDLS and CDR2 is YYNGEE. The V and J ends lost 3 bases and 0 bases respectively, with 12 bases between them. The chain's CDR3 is CASSESRGLNTEAFF. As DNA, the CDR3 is TGTGCCAGCAGCGAGTCGAGGGGTTTGAACACTGAAGCTTTCTTT.

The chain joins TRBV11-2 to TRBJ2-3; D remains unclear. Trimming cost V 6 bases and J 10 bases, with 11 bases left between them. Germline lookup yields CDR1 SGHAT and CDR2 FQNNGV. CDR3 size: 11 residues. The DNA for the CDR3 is TGTGCCAGCAGACAAGCCGGTCCGCAGTATTTT. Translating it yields CASRQAGPQYF.

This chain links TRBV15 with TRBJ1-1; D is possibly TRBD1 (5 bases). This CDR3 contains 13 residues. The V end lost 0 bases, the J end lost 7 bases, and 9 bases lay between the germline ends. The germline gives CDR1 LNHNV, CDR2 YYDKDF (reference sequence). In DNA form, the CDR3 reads TGTGCCACCAGCAGAGATCCGACAGATGAAGCTTTCTTT. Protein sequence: CATSRDPTDEAFF.

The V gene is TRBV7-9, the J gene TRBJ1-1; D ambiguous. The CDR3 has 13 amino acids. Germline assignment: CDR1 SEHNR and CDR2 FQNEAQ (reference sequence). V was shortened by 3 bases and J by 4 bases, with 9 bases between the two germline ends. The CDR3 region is CASSFPRSTEAFF. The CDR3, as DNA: TGTGCCAGCAGCTTTCCTAGATCCACTGAAGCTTTCTTT. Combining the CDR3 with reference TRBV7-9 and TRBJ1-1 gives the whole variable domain DTGVSQNPRHKITKRGQNVTFRCDPISEHNRLYWYRQTLGQGPEFLTYFQNEAQLEKSRLLSDRFSAERPKGSFSTLEIQRTEQGDSAMYLCASSFPRSTEAFFGQGTRLTVV.

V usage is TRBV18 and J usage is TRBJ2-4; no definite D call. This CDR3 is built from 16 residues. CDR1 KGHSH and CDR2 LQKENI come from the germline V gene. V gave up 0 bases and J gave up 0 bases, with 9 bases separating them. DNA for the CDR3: TGTGCCAGCTCACCACCTTCCACGGGAGCCAAAAACATTCAGTACTTC. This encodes CASSPPSTGAKNIQYF.

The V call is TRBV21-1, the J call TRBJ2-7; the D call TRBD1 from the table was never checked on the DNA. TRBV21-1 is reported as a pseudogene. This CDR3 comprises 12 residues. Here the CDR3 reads CARGQEGYEQYF. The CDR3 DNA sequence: TGTGCCCGCGGACAGGAAGGGTACGAGCAGTACTTC.

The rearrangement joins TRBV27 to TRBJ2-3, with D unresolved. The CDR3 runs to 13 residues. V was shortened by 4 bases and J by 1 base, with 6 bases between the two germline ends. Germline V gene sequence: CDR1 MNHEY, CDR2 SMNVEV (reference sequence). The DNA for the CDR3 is TGTGCCAGCAGTTCCCCCCGCACAGATACGCAGTATTTT. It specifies CASSSPRTDTQYF.

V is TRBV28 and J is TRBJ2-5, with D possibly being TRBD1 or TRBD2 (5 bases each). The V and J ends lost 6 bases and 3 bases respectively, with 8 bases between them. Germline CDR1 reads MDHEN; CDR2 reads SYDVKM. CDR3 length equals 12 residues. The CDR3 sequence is CASRGVEETQYF. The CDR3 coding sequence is TGTGCCAGCAGGGGGGTAGAAGAGACCCAGTACTTC.

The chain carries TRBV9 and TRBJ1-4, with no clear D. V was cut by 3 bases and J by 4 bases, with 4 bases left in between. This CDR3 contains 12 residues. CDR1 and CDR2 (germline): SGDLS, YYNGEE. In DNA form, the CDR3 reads TGTGCCAGCAGCGGGGATAATGAAAAACTGTTTTTT. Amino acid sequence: CASSGDNEKLFF.

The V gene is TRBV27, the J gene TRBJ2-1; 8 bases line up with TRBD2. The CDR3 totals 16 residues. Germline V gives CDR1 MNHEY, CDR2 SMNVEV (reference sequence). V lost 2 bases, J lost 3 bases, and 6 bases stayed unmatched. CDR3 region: CASSLNAGGNYNEQFF. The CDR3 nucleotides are TGTGCCAGCAGTTTAAATGCGGGAGGAAACTACAATGAGCAGTTCTTC.

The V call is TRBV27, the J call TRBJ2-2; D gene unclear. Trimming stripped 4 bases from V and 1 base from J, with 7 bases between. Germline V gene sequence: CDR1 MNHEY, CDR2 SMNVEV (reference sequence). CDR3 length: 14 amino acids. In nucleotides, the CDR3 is TGTGCCAGCAGTTACAACGTGAACACCGGGGAGCTGTTTTTT. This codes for CASSYNVNTGELFF.

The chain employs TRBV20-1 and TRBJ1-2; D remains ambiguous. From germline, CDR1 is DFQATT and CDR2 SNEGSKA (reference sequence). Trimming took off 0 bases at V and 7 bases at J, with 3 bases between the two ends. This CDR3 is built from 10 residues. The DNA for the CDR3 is TGCAGTGCTAGAGATCTTGGCTACACCTTC. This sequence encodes CSARDLGYTF.

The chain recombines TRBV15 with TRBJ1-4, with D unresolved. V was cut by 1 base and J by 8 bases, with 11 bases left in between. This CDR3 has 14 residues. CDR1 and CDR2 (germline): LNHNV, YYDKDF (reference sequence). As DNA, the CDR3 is TGTGCCACCAGCAGAGCGGACGGAGTAGAAAAACTGTTTTTT. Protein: CATSRADGVEKLFF.

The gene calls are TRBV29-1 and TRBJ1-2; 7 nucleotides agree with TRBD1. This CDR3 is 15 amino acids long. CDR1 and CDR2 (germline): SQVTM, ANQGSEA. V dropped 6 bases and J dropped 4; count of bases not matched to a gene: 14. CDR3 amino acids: CSVAYQGVDGYGYTF. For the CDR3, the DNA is TGCAGCGTCGCCTATCAGGGGGTAGATGGCTATGGCTACACCTTC.

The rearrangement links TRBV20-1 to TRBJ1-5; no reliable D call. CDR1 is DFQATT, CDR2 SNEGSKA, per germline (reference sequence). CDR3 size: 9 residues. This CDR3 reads CRDDQPQHF. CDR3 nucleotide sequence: TGCAGGGACGATCAGCCCCAGCATTTT.

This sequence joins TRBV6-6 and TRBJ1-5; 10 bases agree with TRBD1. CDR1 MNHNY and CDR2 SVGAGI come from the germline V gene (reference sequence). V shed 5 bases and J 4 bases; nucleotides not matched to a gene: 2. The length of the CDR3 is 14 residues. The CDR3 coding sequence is TGTGCCAGCAGTCAGGACAGGGGGAATCAGCCCCAGCATTTT. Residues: CASSQDRGNQPQHF.

In DNA, the CDR3 is TGCGCCAGCTCCCCTGAGGAGGGAAAAAACACCGGGGAGCTGTTTTTT. It specifies CASSPEEGKNTGELFF. The genes are TRBV5-1 and TRBJ2-2; TRBD2 is a possible D gene (6 bases). V shed 7 bases and J shed 2 bases, with 18 bases lying between them. Germline V gene data show CDR1 as SGHRS and CDR2 as YFSETQ. The CDR3 consists of 16 residues.

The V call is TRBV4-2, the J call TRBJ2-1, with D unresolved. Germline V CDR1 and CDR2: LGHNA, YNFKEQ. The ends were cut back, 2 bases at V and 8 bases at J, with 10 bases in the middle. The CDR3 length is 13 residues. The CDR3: CASSQTKAHEQFF. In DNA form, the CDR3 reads TGTGCCAGCAGCCAAACCAAAGCCCATGAGCAGTTCTTC.

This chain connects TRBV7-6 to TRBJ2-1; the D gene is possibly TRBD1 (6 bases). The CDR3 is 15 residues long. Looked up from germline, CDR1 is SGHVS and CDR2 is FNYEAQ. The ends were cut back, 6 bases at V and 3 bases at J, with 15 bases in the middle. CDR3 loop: CASSLTGHDYNEQFF. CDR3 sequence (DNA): TGTGCCAGCAGTTTAACGGGACACGACTACAATGAGCAGTTCTTC.

CDR3 bases: TGTGCCAGCAGTTTGGCGCGGACGCACGAGCAGTACTTC. Translation: CASSLARTHEQYF. The chain links TRBV27 to TRBJ2-7; D gene ambiguous. The germline V and J ends were trimmed by 3 bases and 5 bases, with 11 bases remaining between them. This CDR3 is built from 13 residues. Per germline, CDR1 MNHEY and CDR2 SMNVEV (reference sequence).

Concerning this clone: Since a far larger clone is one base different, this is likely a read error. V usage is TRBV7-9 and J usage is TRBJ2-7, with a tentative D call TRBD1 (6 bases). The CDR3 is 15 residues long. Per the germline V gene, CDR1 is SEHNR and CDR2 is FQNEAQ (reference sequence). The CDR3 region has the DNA TGTGCCAGCAGCACCCCGAGTGGGGGCAACTACGGGCAGTACTTC. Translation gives CASSTPSGGNYGQYF. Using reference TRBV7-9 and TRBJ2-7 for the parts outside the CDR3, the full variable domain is DTGVSQNPRHKITKRGQNVTFRCDPISEHNRLYWYRQTLGQGPEFLTYFQNEAQLEKSRLLSDRFSAERPKGSFSTLEIQRTEQGDSAMYLCASSTPSGGNYGQYFGPGTRLTVT.